This TCR beta chain comes out of a study of CD8 T cells in ankylosing spondylitis. Findings of the study overall: It appeared that ankylosing spondylitis blood was characterized by a TCR beta motif of several highly homologous variants. Significant enrichment of disease-linked clones was reported in matched ankylosing spondylitis synovial fluid.

The J segment lost 4 bases and the V segment lost 4 bases, leaving 2 bases of the junction unmatched. The CDR3 runs to 16 residues. TCRdb independently ran MiXCR on the 5' RACE reads; one entry per CDR3 protein. The sample has about 36,000 distinct CDR3 sequences, over 5.5% seen once. In this sample, this clonotype turned up many times. Its antigen is unidentified. What was sequenced was blood, either unsorted or a sorted T cell fraction (not recorded which). This clonotype was obtained from a male donor with ankylosing spondylitis or in good health (not recorded which). V usage is TRBV12-3 or TRBV12-4 and J usage is TRBJ2-2; 14 bases align to TRBD2. The CDR3 is CASSSGLAGVTGELFF. CDR3 coding DNA: TGTGCCAGCAGTTCGGGACTAGCGGGAGTCACCGGGGAGCTGTTTTTT.